These 13 T cell receptor beta chains were all obtained from the same sample, sequenced in a study of blood T cells in healthy people across ages. Sample-barcoded 5' priming and a J-beta primer mix drove a second PCR of roughly 6 to 12 cycles. Each CDR3 protein gets one entry after TCRdb re-called the 5' RACE reads with MiXCR. The table includes 630,000 or so distinct CDR3 sequences, about a third detected once. Sequences were obtained from blood. These receptors were collected from an elderly woman in good health.

This chain connects TRBV27 to TRBJ2-3; 13 bases are a match to TRBD2. Germline CDR1 reads MNHEY; CDR2 reads SMNVEV (reference sequence). V was pared by 3 bases and J by 4 bases, with 4 bases of the junction left unmatched. This CDR3 spans 16 amino acids. The CDR3, as DNA: TGTGCCAGCAGTTTTTTGGGACTAGCGGGACCAGATACGCAGTATTTT. Protein: CASSFLGLAGPDTQYF.

The chain joins TRBV6-1 to TRBJ2-5, with TRBD1 as a possible D gene (6 bases). V was clipped by 6 bases and J by 5 bases, with 16 bases between them. The CDR3 totals 14 residues. Germline values: CDR1 MNHNS, CDR2 SASEGT. CDR3 in amino acids: CASRGNRVGETQYF. For the CDR3, the DNA is TGTGCCAGCAGGGGAAACAGGGTTGGTGAGACCCAGTACTTC.

This clonotype has at least ten counts. The chain has TRBV4-2 and TRBJ2-7, with D tentatively TRBD1 (5 bases). There are 15 residues in the CDR3. Germline loops: CDR1 LGHNA, CDR2 YNFKEQ. V lost 0 bases to trimming and J lost 1 base, with 10 bases between them. CDR3 sequence (DNA): TGTGCCAGCAGCCAAGATCCCAGGGTTTCCTACGAGCAGTACTTC. Translation: CASSQDPRVSYEQYF.

The table lists this clonotype with a count of one. One end of the junction fails to match germline, which may point to a read error. The V gene is TRBV5-1, the J gene TRBJ2-7, with no clear D. Germline CDR1 is SGHRS and CDR2 is YFSETQ. The CDR3 sequence is 17 residues long. The CDR3 DNA reads as TGCGCCGGCAGCTTGCTGGGTCGAGCGCGTGGAACCTACGAGCAGTACTTC. The encoded protein is CAGSLLGRARGTYEQYF.

This clonotype was detected a few times. In DNA form, the CDR3 reads TGTGCCATCATGACGGTGCGGGACAGGCCGAACACCGGGGAGCTGTTTTTT. Its protein is CAIMTVRDRPNTGELFF. This sequence joins TRBV10-3 and TRBJ2-2; 8 bases are a match to TRBD1. The V segment lost 7 bases and the J segment 0 bases; nucleotides outside the gene matches: 10. The germline gives CDR1 ENHRY, CDR2 SYGVKD. CDR3 length: 17 amino acids.

The chain is built from TRBV20-1 and TRBJ2-1, with 7 bases fitting TRBD2. Germline lookup yields CDR1 DFQATT and CDR2 SNEGSKA (reference sequence). CDR3 length: 16 residues. Unmatched junction bases numbered 9, after V lost 0 bases and J lost 4 bases. CDR3 bases: TGCAGTGCTAGAGATTTGGCGGCTAGCGGTTACAATGAGCAGTTCTTC. Translating it yields CSARDLAASGYNEQFF.

The table lists this clonotype with many counts. The chain has TRBV27 and TRBJ1-2; D perhaps matches TRBD1 (6 bases). V dropped 3 bases and J dropped 8 bases, with 19 bases sitting between them. The CDR3 extends over 15 amino acids. CDR1 and CDR2 (germline): MNHEY, SMNVEV (reference sequence). The CDR3 protein is CASSFRQVSYKGYTF. DNA for the CDR3: TGTGCCAGCAGTTTCCGACAGGTTTCCTATAAGGGCTACACCTTC.

As regards this clonotype: A much larger clone lies a single base off, so this may be a read error. The CDR3 DNA reads TGCGCCAGCAGCTCCCGAAGTGGGTGGACAGGGGGCATCTATGGCTACACCTTC. Its translation: CASSSRSGWTGGIYGYTF. The rearrangement joins TRBV5-1 to TRBJ1-2; 11 bases map to TRBD1. V trimming: 3 bases; J trimming: 4 bases; junction bases outside the gene matches: 14. CDR3 length: 18 amino acids. Looked up from germline, CDR1 is SGHRS and CDR2 is YFSETQ.

The genes are TRBV3-1 and TRBJ1-5, with 7 nucleotides matching TRBD1. V was pared by 3 bases and J by 7 bases, with 12 bases of the junction left unmatched. The germline CDR1 and CDR2 sequences are LGHDT and YNNKEL (reference sequence). The CDR3 has 16 residues. The CDR3 is CASSHSRQGDGQPQHF. In nucleotides, the CDR3 is TGTGCCAGCAGCCATAGTCGACAGGGTGATGGGCAGCCCCAGCATTTT.

To note about this clonotype: A read error is possible here, since a much larger clone lies one base away. The chain uses TRBV4-2 and TRBJ2-1; no reliable D call. The V gene lost 4 bases and the J gene lost 6 bases, with 10 bases spanning the gap. CDR1 and CDR2 from the germline V gene are LGHNA and YNFKEQ. The CDR3 is 13 amino acids. The CDR3 sequence: CASSRDLLNEQFF. The CDR3 DNA sequence: TGTGCCAGCAGCCGAGATCTTCTCAATGAGCAGTTCTTC.

V is TRBV20-1 and J is TRBJ1-4, with D perhaps matching TRBD1 (5 bases). The CDR3 totals 19 residues. The ends were cut back, 5 bases at V and 4 bases at J, with 29 bases in the middle. Looked up from germline, CDR1 is DFQATT and CDR2 is SNEGSKA (reference sequence). For the CDR3, the DNA is TGCAGTGCTCGCCCCGCAACGGGCAGGGCAGGTACACTTAATGAAAAACTGTTTTTT. Its translation is CSARPATGRAGTLNEKLFF.

In its sample, this clonotype was seen a few times. The V call is TRBV7-3, the J call TRBJ1-1, with D unresolved. CDR1 SGHTA and CDR2 FQGTGA come from the germline V gene. Between the trimmed V and J ends, which lost 4 bases and 1 base, there was a span of 13 bases. There are 15 residues in the CDR3. CDR3 amino acids: CASSSTGRTNTEAFF. CDR3 nucleotide sequence: TGTGCCAGCAGCTCGACCGGGCGTACGAACACTGAAGCTTTCTTT.

This sequence joins TRBV20-1 and TRBJ2-7; possibly TRBD2 for D (5 bases). V lost 4 bases and J lost 0, with 10 bases in between. The CDR3 runs 13 residues. Per germline, CDR1 DFQATT and CDR2 SNEGSKA (reference sequence). CDR3 sequence: CSAKRGSSYEQYF. The CDR3 DNA reads as TGCAGTGCTAAACGGGGAAGCTCCTACGAGCAGTACTTC.